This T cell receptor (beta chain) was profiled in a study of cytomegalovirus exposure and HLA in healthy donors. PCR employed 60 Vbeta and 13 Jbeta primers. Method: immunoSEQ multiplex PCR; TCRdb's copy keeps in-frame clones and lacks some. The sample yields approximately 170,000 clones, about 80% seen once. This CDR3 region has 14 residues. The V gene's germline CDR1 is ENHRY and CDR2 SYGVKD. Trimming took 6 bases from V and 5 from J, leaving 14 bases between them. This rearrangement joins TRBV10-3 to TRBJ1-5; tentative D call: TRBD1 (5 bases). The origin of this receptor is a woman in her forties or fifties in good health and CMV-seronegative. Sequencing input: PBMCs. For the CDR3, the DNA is TGTGCCATCAGCGCTTCAGGGCCCGATCAGCCCCAGCATTTT. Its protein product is CAISASGPDQPQHF.